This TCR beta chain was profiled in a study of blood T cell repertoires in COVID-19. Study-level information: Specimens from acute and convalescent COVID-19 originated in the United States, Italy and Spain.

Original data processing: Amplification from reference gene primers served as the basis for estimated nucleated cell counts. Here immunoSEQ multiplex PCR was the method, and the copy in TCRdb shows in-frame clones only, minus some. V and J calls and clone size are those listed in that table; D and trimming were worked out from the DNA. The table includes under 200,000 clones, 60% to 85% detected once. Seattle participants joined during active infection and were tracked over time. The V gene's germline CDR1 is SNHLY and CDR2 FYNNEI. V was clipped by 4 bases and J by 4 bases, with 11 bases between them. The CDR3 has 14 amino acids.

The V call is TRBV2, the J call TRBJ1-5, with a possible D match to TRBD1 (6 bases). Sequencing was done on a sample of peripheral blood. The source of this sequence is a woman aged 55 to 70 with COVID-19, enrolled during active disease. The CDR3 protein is CASSGDTFNQPQHF. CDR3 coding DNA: TGTGCCAGCAGTGGGGACACCTTTAATCAGCCCCAGCATTTT.